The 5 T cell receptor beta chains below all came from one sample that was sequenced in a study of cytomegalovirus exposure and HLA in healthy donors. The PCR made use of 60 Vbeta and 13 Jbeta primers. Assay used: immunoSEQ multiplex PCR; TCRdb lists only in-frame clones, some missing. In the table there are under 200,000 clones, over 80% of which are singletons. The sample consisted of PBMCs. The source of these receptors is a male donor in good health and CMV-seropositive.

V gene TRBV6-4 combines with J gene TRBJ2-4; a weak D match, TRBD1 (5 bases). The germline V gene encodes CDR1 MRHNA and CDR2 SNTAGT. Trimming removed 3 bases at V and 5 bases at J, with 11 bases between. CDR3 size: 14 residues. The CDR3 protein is CASSEGPDQNIQYF. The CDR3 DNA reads TGTGCCAGCAGTGAGGGGCCGGACCAAAACATTCAGTACTTC.

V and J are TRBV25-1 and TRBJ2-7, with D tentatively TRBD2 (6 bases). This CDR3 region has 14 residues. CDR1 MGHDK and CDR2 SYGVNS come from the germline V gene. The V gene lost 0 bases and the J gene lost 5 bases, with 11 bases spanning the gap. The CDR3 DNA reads TGTGCCAGCAGTGAATATTCCGGACTAAACGAGCAGTACTTC. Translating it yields CASSEYSGLNEQYF.

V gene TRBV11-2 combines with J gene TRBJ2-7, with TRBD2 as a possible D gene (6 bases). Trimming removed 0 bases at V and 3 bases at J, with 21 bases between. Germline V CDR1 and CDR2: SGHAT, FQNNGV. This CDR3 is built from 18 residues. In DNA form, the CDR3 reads TGTGCCAGCAGCTTAGATTTACTCGGGGGAAAGAGGGACTACGAGCAGTACTTC. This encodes CASSLDLLGGKRDYEQYF.

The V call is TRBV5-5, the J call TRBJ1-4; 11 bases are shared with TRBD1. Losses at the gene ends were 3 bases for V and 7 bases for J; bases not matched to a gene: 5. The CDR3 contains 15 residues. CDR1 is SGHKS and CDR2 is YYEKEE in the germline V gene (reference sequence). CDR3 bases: TGTGCCAGCAGCTGGGGGGACAGGGGGAGTGAAAAACTGTTTTTT. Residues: CASSWGDRGSEKLFF.

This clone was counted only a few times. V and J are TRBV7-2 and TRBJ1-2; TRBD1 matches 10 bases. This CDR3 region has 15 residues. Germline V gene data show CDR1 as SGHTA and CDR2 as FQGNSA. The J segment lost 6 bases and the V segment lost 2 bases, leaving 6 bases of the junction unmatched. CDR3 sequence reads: CASSLSRTGGNGYTF. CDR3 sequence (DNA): TGTGCCAGCAGCTTATCAAGGACAGGGGGGAATGGCTACACCTTC.